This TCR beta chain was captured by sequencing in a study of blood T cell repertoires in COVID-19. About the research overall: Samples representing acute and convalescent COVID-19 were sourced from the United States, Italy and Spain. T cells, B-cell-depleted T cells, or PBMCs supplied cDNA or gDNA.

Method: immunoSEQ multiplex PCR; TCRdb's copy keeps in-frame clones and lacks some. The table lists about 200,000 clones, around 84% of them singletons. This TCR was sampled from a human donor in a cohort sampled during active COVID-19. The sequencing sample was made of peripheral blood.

CDR3 nucleotides: TGTGCCAGCAGCAACCCCGGGACAGCCGACAATGAGCAGTTCTTC. Protein product: CASSNPGTADNEQFF. The chain is built from TRBV11-1 and TRBJ2-1, with 7 nucleotides matching TRBD1. V lost 5 bases to trimming and J lost 5 bases; unmatched junction nucleotides: 9. CDR1 is SGHAT, CDR2 FQDESV, per germline (reference sequence). This CDR3 region has 15 residues.